Each of the 22 T cell receptor beta chains below was sequenced from the same sample in a study of T cells after somatic rescue of genetic block. Method: immunoSEQ multiplex PCR; TCRdb's copy keeps in-frame clones and lacks some. The sample lists some 15,000 clones; over 70% were seen once. Sequences were obtained from peripheral blood mononuclear cells (PBMCs). Source of these receptors: a boy younger than 18.

This clone was counted between two and nine times. In DNA, the CDR3 is TGTGCCAGCAGCCCTTCTGGCGGGAGCGGGCAGTACTTC. It encodes CASSPSGGSGQYF. The chain has TRBV14 and TRBJ2-7, with 7 bases that match TRBD2. The length of the CDR3 is 13 residues. Germline V gives CDR1 SGHDN, CDR2 FVKESK. The ends lost 4 bases at V and 9 bases at J; junction bases unmatched: 9.

This chain links TRBV29-1 with TRBJ2-2, with D possibly being TRBD1 (5 bases). V was pared by 0 bases and J by 4 bases, with 15 bases between. Per the germline V gene, CDR1 is SQVTM and CDR2 is ANQGSEA. This CDR3 is built from 16 residues. CDR3 in amino acids: CSVEDRQGDGTGELFF. DNA of the CDR3: TGCAGCGTTGAAGATCGGCAGGGCGATGGCACCGGGGAGCTGTTTTTT.

The chain has TRBV6-6 and TRBJ1-3, with D possibly TRBD1 on 5 matching bases. The length of the CDR3 is 15 residues. The germline V gene has CDR1 MNHNY and CDR2 SVGAGI (reference sequence). V dropped 8 bases and J dropped 0 bases, with 14 bases sitting between them. The CDR3 sequence: CASSNRFYSGNTIYF. Here the CDR3 DNA reads TGTGCCAGCTCCAACAGGTTCTACTCTGGAAACACCATATATTTT.

The chain is built from TRBV10-3 and TRBJ1-2, with TRBD1 identical over 8 bases. CDR1 is ENHRY and CDR2 is SYGVKD in the germline V gene. The junction had 7 bases not matched to a gene; V was cut back by 1 base and J by 6 bases. The CDR3 is 15 residues long. CDR3 loop: CAISEFGQGRDGYTF. CDR3 in DNA: TGTGCCATCAGTGAGTTCGGACAGGGCCGGGATGGCTACACCTTC.

The V and J genes are TRBV5-1 and TRBJ2-1, with 10 bases fitting TRBD1. The CDR3 is 15 residues long. CDR1 and CDR2 from the germline V gene are SGHRS and YFSETQ. The junction had 5 bases not matched to a gene; V was cut back by 6 bases and J by 2 bases. CDR3 nucleotides: TGCGCCAGCACCAGGGACAGGGGAACCTACAATGAGCAGTTCTTC. Translation gives CASTRDRGTYNEQFF.

V usage is TRBV9 and J usage is TRBJ2-7; tentative D call: TRBD2 (6 bases). This CDR3 has 15 amino acids. Germline assignment: CDR1 SGDLS and CDR2 YYNGEE. Deletions cut 2 bases from V and 4 bases from J, with 16 bases between. The CDR3, as DNA: TGTGCCAGCAGCGTCCACCGGGACTGGCGTTACGAGCAGTACTTC. It encodes CASSVHRDWRYEQYF.

The rearrangement joins TRBV9 to TRBJ2-5, with no clear D. The J call may be faulty, since TRBJ2-7 better matches the DNA end. The CDR3 has 14 residues. Per germline, CDR1 SGDLS and CDR2 YYNGEE. CDR3 DNA: TGTGCCAGCAGCGTAGGACTCCTCTCCTACGAGCAGTACTTC. Translated: CASSVGLLSYEQYF.

The J gene is TRBJ2-7, the V gene TRBV6-1, with no clear D. The CDR3 has 8 amino acids. Germline loops: CDR1 MNHNS, CDR2 SASEGT. V lost 8 bases to trimming and J lost 4 bases, with 0 bases between them. Here the CDR3 reads CASYEQYF. The CDR3 DNA is TGTGCCAGCTACGAGCAGTACTTC.

V is TRBV27 and J is TRBJ2-7; the D gene is possibly TRBD1 (7 bases). Germline V gives CDR1 MNHEY, CDR2 SMNVEV (reference sequence). The V end lost 5 bases, the J end lost 3 bases, and 14 bases lay between the germline ends. This CDR3 spans 14 amino acids. The CDR3 is CASSPRQGGYEQYF. In DNA form, the CDR3 reads TGTGCCAGCAGTCCCCGACAGGGAGGCTACGAGCAGTACTTC.

This clone was observed a few times. This sequence joins TRBV19 and TRBJ1-5; perhaps TRBD1 as D (5 bases). The CDR3 runs 14 residues. V was clipped by 7 bases and J by 1 base, with 11 bases between them. Germline CDR1 LNHDA, CDR2 SQIVND (reference sequence). The CDR3 sequence is CASTRVNSNQPQHF. CDR3 sequence (DNA): TGTGCCAGTACCAGGGTAAACAGCAATCAGCCCCAGCATTTT.

V usage is TRBV15 and J usage is TRBJ2-7, with TRBD2 identical over 7 bases. The V gene's germline CDR1 is LNHNV and CDR2 YYDKDF (reference sequence). CDR3 length equals 16 residues. The V gene end was trimmed by 4 bases and the J gene end by 3 bases; junction bases not matched to a gene: 12. The CDR3 DNA reads as TGTGCCACCAGCAAGACTTTGCTAGCGGCCAACTACGAGCAGTACTTC. Translation gives CATSKTLLAANYEQYF. Filled out from reference TRBV15 and TRBJ2-7, the complete variable domain reads DAMVIQNPRYQVTQFGKPVTLSCSQTLNHNVMYWYQQKSSQAPKLLFHYYDKDFNNEADTPDNFQSRRPNTSFCFLDIRSPGLGDTAMYLCATSKTLLAANYEQYFGPGTRLTVT.

The chain joins TRBV6-5 to TRBJ1-1, with TRBD1 identical over 7 bases. This CDR3 has 15 residues. CDR1 is MNHEY and CDR2 is SVGAGI in the germline V gene. V was pared by 0 bases and J by 5 bases, with 6 bases of the junction left unmatched. This chain's CDR3 is CASSYSHRGRTEAFF. The CDR3 DNA reads TGTGCCAGCAGTTACTCCCACAGGGGTAGGACTGAAGCTTTCTTT.

This rearrangement joins TRBV7-2 to TRBJ1-6, with TRBD1 as a possible D gene (5 bases). Deletions cut 4 bases from V and 3 bases from J, with 19 bases between. The CDR3 contains 18 residues. Germline CDR1 and CDR2: SGHTA and FQGNSA. The CDR3 DNA follows: TGTGCCAGCAGCTCTCCCCTGGGACTTACTTTCTATAATTCACCCCTCCACTTT. Amino acids: CASSSPLGLTFYNSPLHF.

The V call is TRBV5-1, the J call TRBJ1-3; D not certain. CDR1 and CDR2 (germline): SGHRS, YFSETQ. The CDR3 has 11 amino acids. V lost 7 bases and J 0 bases, leaving 2 bases between the germline ends. DNA for the CDR3: TGCGCCAGCCGCTCTGGAAACACCATATATTTT. Translating it yields CASRSGNTIYF.

This chain links TRBV18 with TRBJ1-3, with TRBD1 matching over 7 bases. Germline values: CDR1 KGHSH, CDR2 LQKENI. Germline trimming cut 2 bases from V and 7 bases from J; bases unmatched to any gene: 14. The CDR3 extends over 17 amino acids. The CDR3 reads CASSPAYGQEKSNTIYF. The CDR3 DNA reads as TGTGCCAGCTCACCAGCCTACGGACAGGAGAAGAGTAACACCATATATTTT.

The sample holds one count of this clone. The genes are TRBV20-1 and TRBJ2-7; perhaps TRBD2 as D (5 bases). The V end lost 7 bases, the J end lost 7 bases, and 11 bases lay between the germline ends. CDR1 and CDR2 from the germline V gene are DFQATT and SNEGSKA (reference sequence). The CDR3 consists of 10 residues. The CDR3 region is CSGTSGEQYF. The CDR3 DNA sequence: TGCAGTGGGACCTCGGGAGAGCAGTACTTC.

The chain is built from TRBV2 and TRBJ1-2; D is ambiguous. Looked up from germline, CDR1 is SNHLY and CDR2 is FYNNEI. This CDR3 has 13 residues. The ends were cut back, 6 bases at V and 3 bases at J, with 11 bases in the middle. CDR3 bases: TGTGCCAGCAGCGTTAGGGAGGACTATGGCTACACCTTC. Its translation: CASSVREDYGYTF.

The chain couples TRBV5-1 to TRBJ2-5, with 12 bases lining up with TRBD2. This CDR3 is 15 amino acids long. Per germline, CDR1 SGHRS and CDR2 YFSETQ. Trimming cost V 0 bases and J 4 bases; bases outside gene matches: 1. The chain's CDR3 is CASSLASGGGETQYF. The CDR3 DNA follows: TGCGCCAGCAGCTTGGCTAGCGGGGGGGGAGAGACCCAGTACTTC.

The rearrangement joins TRBV9 to TRBJ1-1; the D is unclear. The V end lost 0 bases, the J end lost 1 base, and 10 bases lay between the germline ends. CDR1 and CDR2 (germline): SGDLS, YYNGEE. The CDR3 runs to 15 residues. In nucleotides, the CDR3 is TGTGCCAGCAGCGTAGGGGGAGGAACGAACACTGAAGCTTTCTTT. It codes for CASSVGGGTNTEAFF.

The V and J genes are TRBV19 and TRBJ1-6; TRBD1 is a possible D gene (5 bases). V was shortened by 2 bases and J by 7 bases, with 12 bases between the two germline ends. The CDR3 is 15 residues long. Germline V gives CDR1 LNHDA, CDR2 SQIVND (reference sequence). The CDR3 nucleotides read TGTGCCAGTAGTATAAAGACTGGGGGGAATTCACCCCTCCACTTT. It yields the protein CASSIKTGGNSPLHF. The variable domain in full, with the rest retrieved from reference TRBV19 and TRBJ1-6, is DGGITQSPKYLFRKEGQNVTLSCEQNLNHDAMYWYRQDPGQGLRLIYYSQIVNDFQKGDIAEGYSVSREKKESFPLTVTSAQKNPTAFYLCASSIKTGGNSPLHFGNGTRLTVT.

This clone was observed a handful of times. V and J are TRBV27 and TRBJ2-7, with 11 bases fitting TRBD1. V trimming: 5 bases; J trimming: 4 bases; junction bases outside the gene matches: 7. CDR3 size: 15 residues. Germline V gene data show CDR1 as MNHEY and CDR2 as SMNVEV (reference sequence). The CDR3 bases are TGTGCCAGCAGTCTAGGGACAGGGGGGGTTTACGAGCAGTACTTC. Protein: CASSLGTGGVYEQYF.

The gene calls are TRBV14 and TRBJ2-2; 7 positions agree with TRBD1. Germline CDR1 and CDR2: SGHDN and FVKESK. The ends lost 4 bases at V and 0 bases at J; junction bases unmatched: 5. The CDR3 consists of 16 residues. The DNA of the CDR3 is TGTGCCAGCAGCCGGTGGACAGGATCGAACACCGGGGAGCTGTTTTTT. This gives the protein CASSRWTGSNTGELFF.